This is a list of T cell receptor beta chains from one sample in a study of blood T cell repertoires in COVID-19. The assay was immunoSEQ multiplex PCR, and TCRdb's table has in-frame clones only and misses some. Here the sample spans 300,000 to 350,000 clones, more than 85% being singletons. The source material was PBMCs or T cells enriched from blood (not recorded which). Receptors originate from a woman aged 30 to 39 who had recovered from COVID-19. Both conserved end residues are part of each CDR3. D genes are given only for firm matches. Only some rows state a clone size, as once, few, many or a class for expanded clones.

clone_size: -; v_call: TRBV4-2; j_call: TRBJ1-6; d_call: -; cdr3_aa: CASKSVDNSPLHF; cdr3_nt: TGTGCCAGCAAATCGGTGGATAATTCACCCCTCCACTTT
clone_size: -; v_call: TRBV7-9; j_call: TRBJ2-7; d_call: -; cdr3_aa: CASSRLAEQGSDEQYF; cdr3_nt: TGTGCCAGCAGCCGCCTGGCCGAACAGGGCAGCGACGAGCAGTACTTC
clone_size: -; v_call: TRBV25-1; j_call: TRBJ1-1; d_call: TRBD1; cdr3_aa: CASSGPGTGWSEAFF; cdr3_nt: TGTGCCAGCAGTGGGCCCGGGACAGGGTGGTCTGAAGCTTTCTTT
clone_size: -; v_call: TRBV6-5; j_call: TRBJ1-4; d_call: TRBD1; cdr3_aa: CASTITGATNEKLFF; cdr3_nt: TGTGCCAGCACCATAACAGGGGCAACTAATGAAAAACTGTTTTTT
clone_size: -; v_call: TRBV24-1; j_call: TRBJ1-6; d_call: -; cdr3_aa: CATSDSTRGSPLHF; cdr3_nt: TGTGCCACCAGTGACTCTACCCGGGGTTCACCCCTCCACTTT
clone_size: -; v_call: TRBV14; j_call: TRBJ1-2; d_call: -; cdr3_aa: CASSLAGGYTF; cdr3_nt: TGTGCCAGCAGCCTCGCCGGTGGCTACACCTTC
clone_size: -; v_call: TRBV27; j_call: TRBJ2-1; d_call: TRBD2; cdr3_aa: CASSGERGAEQFF; cdr3_nt: TGTGCCAGCAGCGGGGAGCGGGGGGCTGAGCAGTTCTTC
clone_size: -; v_call: TRBV2; j_call: TRBJ2-1; d_call: -; cdr3_aa: CASSEEGAYNEQFF; cdr3_nt: TGTGCCAGCAGTGAAGAGGGGGCCTACAATGAGCAGTTCTTC
clone_size: -; v_call: TRBV7-7; j_call: TRBJ1-2; d_call: -; cdr3_aa: CASSLAWVGGRRSHYGYTF; cdr3_nt: TGTGCCAGCAGCTTAGCATGGGTGGGCGGGAGGCGTAGTCACTATGGCTACACCTTC
clone_size: -; v_call: TRBV6-1; j_call: TRBJ1-2; d_call: -; cdr3_aa: CASSEPGQGNYGYTF; cdr3_nt: TGTGCCAGCAGTGAACCGGGACAAGGAAACTATGGCTACACCTTC
clone_size: -; v_call: TRBV4-3; j_call: TRBJ2-1; d_call: -; cdr3_aa: CASSQDSGGGGNEQFF; cdr3_nt: TGCGCCAGCAGCCAAGATAGTGGGGGAGGTGGCAATGAGCAGTTCTTC
clone_size: -; v_call: TRBV12-5; j_call: TRBJ1-3; d_call: TRBD1; cdr3_aa: CASGLESGGLGNTIYF; cdr3_nt: TGTGCTAGTGGTTTGGAATCAGGGGGGCTTGGAAACACCATATATTTT
clone_size: -; v_call: TRBV2; j_call: TRBJ2-3; d_call: TRBD1; cdr3_aa: CASRKDRADTQYF; cdr3_nt: TGTGCCAGCAGGAAAGACAGGGCAGATACGCAGTATTTT
clone_size: -; v_call: TRBV5-1; j_call: TRBJ2-3; d_call: -; cdr3_aa: CASSLVSGSGTDTQYF; cdr3_nt: TGCGCCAGCAGCTTGGTCTCGGGTTCGGGCACAGATACGCAGTATTTT
clone_size: -; v_call: TRBV27; j_call: TRBJ1-2; d_call: TRBD1; cdr3_aa: CASSRDRDYGYTF; cdr3_nt: TGTGCCAGCAGTCGGGACAGGGACTATGGCTACACCTTC
clone_size: -; v_call: TRBV6-5; j_call: TRBJ2-1; d_call: -; cdr3_aa: CASSPRGSSYNEQFF; cdr3_nt: TGTGCCAGCAGCCCCAGGGGAAGCTCCTACAATGAGCAGTTCTTC
clone_size: once; v_call: TRBV2; j_call: TRBJ2-1; d_call: -; cdr3_aa: CASSEGPYNEQFF; cdr3_nt: TGTGCCAGCAGTGAAGGTCCGTACAATGAGCAGTTCTTC
clone_size: -; v_call: TRBV6-2/TRBV6-3; j_call: TRBJ1-5; d_call: TRBD1; cdr3_aa: CASSKDRGRGGEGQPQHF; cdr3_nt: TGTGCCAGCAGCAAAGACAGGGGGCGCGGGGGCGAAGGTCAGCCCCAGCATTTT
clone_size: -; v_call: TRBV19; j_call: TRBJ2-7; d_call: -; cdr3_aa: CASRHQGGGNEQYF; cdr3_nt: TGTGCCAGTAGGCACCAAGGGGGAGGGAACGAGCAATACTTC
clone_size: -; v_call: TRBV28; j_call: TRBJ2-7; d_call: -; cdr3_aa: CASSQKYEQYF; cdr3_nt: TGTGCCAGCAGCCAAAAATACGAGCAGTACTTC
clone_size: -; v_call: TRBV5-4; j_call: TRBJ1-6; d_call: -; cdr3_aa: CASSLAGSSASPLHF; cdr3_nt: TGTGCCAGCAGCTTGGCCGGGAGCTCGGCATCACCCCTCCACTTT
clone_size: few; v_call: TRBV5-1; j_call: TRBJ1-4; d_call: TRBD1; cdr3_aa: CASSLEGTGGSGTNEKLFF; cdr3_nt: TGCGCCAGCAGCTTGGAGGGGACAGGGGGGTCGGGAACTAATGAAAAACTGTTTTTT
clone_size: many; v_call: TRBV4-1; j_call: TRBJ1-1; d_call: -; cdr3_aa: CASSQVTGLNEAFF; cdr3_nt: TGCGCCAGCAGCCAGGTCACAGGGCTAAATGAAGCTTTCTTT
clone_size: -; v_call: TRBV7-6; j_call: TRBJ2-3; d_call: -; cdr3_aa: CASSPYTDTQYF; cdr3_nt: TGTGCCAGCAGCCCCTACACAGATACGCAGTATTTT
clone_size: -; v_call: TRBV6-5; j_call: TRBJ1-2; d_call: -; cdr3_aa: CASRGGLYGYTF; cdr3_nt: TGTGCCAGCAGAGGAGGCCTCTATGGCTACACCTTC
clone_size: -; v_call: TRBV9; j_call: TRBJ2-5; d_call: TRBD1; cdr3_aa: CASSVAQGQQETQYF; cdr3_nt: TGTGCCAGCAGCGTAGCCCAGGGACAGCAAGAGACCCAGTACTTC
clone_size: -; v_call: TRBV7-9; j_call: TRBJ2-1; d_call: -; cdr3_aa: CASSLVATFADNEQFF; cdr3_nt: TGTGCCAGCAGCTTAGTGGCGACATTTGCCGACAATGAGCAGTTCTTC
clone_size: -; v_call: TRBV19; j_call: TRBJ2-6; d_call: -; cdr3_aa: CASSRGSGANVLTF; cdr3_nt: TGTGCCAGTAGTCGGGGGTCTGGGGCCAACGTCCTGACTTTC
clone_size: few; v_call: TRBV11-2; j_call: TRBJ1-1; d_call: TRBD1; cdr3_aa: CASSSTLQGRNTEAFF; cdr3_nt: TGTGCCAGCAGCTCGACTTTACAGGGGAGGAACACTGAAGCTTTCTTT
clone_size: -; v_call: TRBV18; j_call: TRBJ1-1; d_call: -; cdr3_aa: CASSPRHPNTEAFF; cdr3_nt: TGTGCCAGCTCACCACGACACCCGAACACTGAAGCTTTCTTT
clone_size: -; v_call: TRBV19; j_call: TRBJ2-7; d_call: TRBD2; cdr3_aa: CASRLAGGTTSYEQYF; cdr3_nt: TGTGCCAGTAGGCTAGCGGGGGGAACTACGTCCTACGAGCAGTACTTC
clone_size: -; v_call: TRBV27; j_call: TRBJ2-7; d_call: -; cdr3_aa: CASRQGGLTEQYF; cdr3_nt: TGTGCCAGCAGACAGGGGGGGCTTACCGAGCAGTACTTC
clone_size: -; v_call: TRBV4-2; j_call: TRBJ2-5; d_call: -; cdr3_aa: CASSQERGQETQYF; cdr3_nt: TGTGCCAGCAGCCAAGAGAGAGGCCAAGAGACCCAGTACTTC
clone_size: -; v_call: TRBV5-6; j_call: TRBJ2-2; d_call: TRBD1; cdr3_aa: CASSAWDREAGELFF; cdr3_nt: TGTGCCAGCAGCGCATGGGACAGGGAGGCCGGGGAGCTGTTTTTT
clone_size: -; v_call: TRBV7-8; j_call: TRBJ2-5; d_call: -; cdr3_aa: CASSFSAFARTTQETQYF; cdr3_nt: TGTGCCAGCAGCTTCTCAGCCTTCGCGAGAACTACACAAGAGACCCAGTACTTC
clone_size: -; v_call: TRBV19; j_call: TRBJ2-7; d_call: TRBD1; cdr3_aa: CASSNQGAGIEQYF; cdr3_nt: TGTGCCAGTAGTAATCAGGGGGCTGGGATCGAGCAGTACTTC
clone_size: -; v_call: TRBV11-3; j_call: TRBJ2-2; d_call: TRBD2; cdr3_aa: CASSEGLAGTRAGELFF; cdr3_nt: TGTGCCAGCAGCGAGGGGCTAGCGGGGACCCGGGCCGGGGAGCTGTTTTTT
clone_size: few; v_call: TRBV19; j_call: TRBJ1-5; d_call: -; cdr3_aa: CASTPRGTGHSNQPQHF; cdr3_nt: TGTGCCAGTACTCCCCGGGGAACAGGGCATAGCAATCAGCCCCAGCATTTT
clone_size: -; v_call: TRBV29-1; j_call: TRBJ2-3; d_call: TRBD1; cdr3_aa: CSALSFSGQGGTDTQYF; cdr3_nt: TGCAGCGCCCTATCCTTTTCGGGACAGGGTGGGACAGATACGCAGTATTTT
clone_size: -; v_call: TRBV5-1; j_call: TRBJ2-1; d_call: TRBD1; cdr3_aa: CASSGGMDRGYNEQFF; cdr3_nt: TGCGCCAGCAGCGGGGGGATGGACAGGGGATACAATGAGCAGTTCTTC
clone_size: -; v_call: TRBV28; j_call: TRBJ2-5; d_call: TRBD1; cdr3_aa: CASRRDRGARQETQYF; cdr3_nt: TGTGCCAGCAGACGCGACAGGGGGGCTCGACAAGAGACCCAGTACTTC
clone_size: -; v_call: TRBV5-4; j_call: TRBJ2-7; d_call: -; cdr3_aa: CASSPAADTSSYEQYF; cdr3_nt: TGTGCCAGCAGCCCCGCCGCGGACACCTCATCCTACGAGCAGTACTTC
clone_size: -; v_call: TRBV29-1; j_call: TRBJ1-1; d_call: -; cdr3_aa: CSVKQLNTEAFF; cdr3_nt: TGCAGCGTAAAACAGCTGAACACTGAAGCTTTCTTT
clone_size: once; v_call: TRBV28; j_call: TRBJ1-6; d_call: TRBD1; cdr3_aa: CASRRGQGLSSYNSPLHF; cdr3_nt: TGTGCCAGCAGGAGGGGACAGGGGTTGAGCTCCTATAATTCACCCCTCCACTTT
clone_size: -; v_call: TRBV30; j_call: TRBJ2-2; d_call: -; cdr3_aa: CAWSGGGLGELFF; cdr3_nt: TGTGCCTGGAGTGGGGGGGGCCTCGGGGAGCTGTTTTTT
clone_size: few; v_call: TRBV28; j_call: TRBJ1-5; d_call: -; cdr3_aa: CASSLPEGSNQPQHF; cdr3_nt: TGTGCCAGCAGTTTACCGGAGGGAAGCAATCAGCCCCAGCATTTT
clone_size: -; v_call: TRBV24-1; j_call: TRBJ1-2; d_call: -; cdr3_aa: CATSDPQTNYGYTF; cdr3_nt: TGTGCCACCAGTGATCCTCAGACTAACTATGGCTACACCTTC
clone_size: -; v_call: TRBV15; j_call: TRBJ1-2; d_call: TRBD1; cdr3_aa: CATSRETGRYGYTF; cdr3_nt: TGTGCCACCAGCAGAGAGACAGGGCGGTATGGCTACACCTTC
clone_size: -; v_call: TRBV5-5; j_call: TRBJ1-6; d_call: TRBD1; cdr3_aa: CASSPGTENNSPLHF; cdr3_nt: TGTGCCAGCAGTCCCGGGACAGAGAATAATTCACCCCTCCACTTT
clone_size: -; v_call: TRBV10-2; j_call: TRBJ2-5; d_call: TRBD2; cdr3_aa: CASSETSGGALFGTQYF; cdr3_nt: TGCGCCAGCAGTGAGACTAGCGGGGGGGCGTTATTCGGGACCCAGTACTTC
clone_size: -; v_call: TRBV5-1; j_call: TRBJ2-3; d_call: -; cdr3_aa: CASSLESGGSDTQYF; cdr3_nt: TGCGCCAGCAGCTTGGAGTCAGGGGGGTCGGATACGCAGTATTTT
clone_size: -; v_call: TRBV28; j_call: TRBJ2-1; d_call: -; cdr3_aa: CATTPQGPIGEQFF; cdr3_nt: TGTGCCACCACCCCGCAGGGCCCCATCGGTGAGCAGTTCTTC
clone_size: -; v_call: TRBV28; j_call: TRBJ2-6; d_call: -; cdr3_aa: CASTPHTGTGPSAGANVLTF; cdr3_nt: TGTGCCAGCACCCCCCACACAGGCACAGGGCCATCCGCTGGGGCCAACGTCCTGACTTTC